These 19 T cell receptor beta chains share one sample of origin, sequenced in a study of blood T cell repertoires in COVID-19. This table comes from immunoSEQ multiplex PCR, and its TCRdb copy is limited to in-frame clones, with some not included. The data show over 100,000 clones, 70% to 85% seen once. The sequencing input was peripheral blood. The receptors derive from a woman between 65 and 79 years old with acute or convalescent COVID-19.

The V gene is TRBV24-1, the J gene TRBJ2-5; 15 nucleotides match TRBD2. The CDR3 totals 18 residues. Germline CDR1 is KGHDR and CDR2 is SFDVKD. The V gene end was trimmed by 6 bases and the J gene end by 0 bases; junction bases not matched to a gene: 7. This CDR3 is CATSLSGTSGGYQETQYF. CDR3 DNA: TGTGCCACCAGTCTATCCGGGACTAGCGGGGGGTACCAAGAGACCCAGTACTTC.

The genes are TRBV6-8 and TRBJ2-7, with a weak D call TRBD1 (6 bases). The CDR3 totals 13 residues. The V end lost 2 bases, the J end lost 2 bases, and 7 bases lay between the germline ends. Germline CDR1 MNHGY, CDR2 SAAAGT. The CDR3 here is CASSYDRTYEQYV. DNA of the CDR3: TGTGCCAGCAGTTACGACAGGACCTACGAGCAGTACGTC.

The chain joins TRBV10-3 to TRBJ1-3; D perhaps matches TRBD1 (5 bases). The germline gives CDR1 ENHRY, CDR2 SYGVKD. V dropped 4 bases and J dropped 0 bases, with 22 bases sitting between them. The CDR3 covers 19 residues. CDR3 DNA sequence: TGTGCCATCAGTGTGGATTTGACAGACGGACGGCTCTCTGGAAACACCATATATTTT. Amino acid sequence: CAISVDLTDGRLSGNTIYF.

This clone was seen once. V is TRBV14 and J is TRBJ1-5; the match to TRBD1 covers 7 bases. Germline V lookup: CDR1 SGHDN, CDR2 FVKESK. This CDR3 spans 16 amino acids. V lost 1 base to trimming and J lost 0 bases; unmatched junction nucleotides: 3. The CDR3 coding sequence is TGTGCCAGCAGCCAAGCGGGACAGTATAGCAATCAGCCCCAGCATTTT. The encoded protein is CASSQAGQYSNQPQHF.

The rearrangement joins TRBV19 to TRBJ2-7; 9 bases fit TRBD1. This CDR3 region has 13 residues. With V trimmed by 5 bases and J by 3 bases, 2 bases remained unmatched. Germline V lookup: CDR1 LNHDA, CDR2 SQIVND (reference sequence). This chain's CDR3 is CASSVGQGYEQYV. For the CDR3, the DNA is TGTGCCAGTAGTGTGGGACAGGGCTACGAGCAGTACGTC.

The chain employs TRBV6-2 or TRBV6-3 and TRBJ1-5; no definite D call. The CDR3 is 16 residues long. CDR1 is MNHEY, CDR2 SVGEGT, per germline. Trimming removed 2 bases from V and 0 bases from J, with 11 bases in between. Here the CDR3 DNA reads TGTGCCAGCAGTTACCAGGCAGCCCGTAGCAATCAGCCCCAGCATTTT. This translates into CASSYQAARSNQPQHF.

The genes are TRBV7-9 and TRBJ2-5; 8 bases align to TRBD1. The germline V gene encodes CDR1 SEHNR and CDR2 FQNEAQ (reference sequence). The CDR3 contains 16 residues. J lost 2 bases, V lost 5 bases, and 10 bases had no gene match. CDR3 DNA sequence: TGTGCCAGCAGCCCAATAGACAGGGGTTGGCAAGAGACCCAGTACTTC. It codes for CASSPIDRGWQETQYF.

Here the CDR3 reads CASSRPSGGLSDTQYF. The CDR3 coding sequence is TGTGCCAGCAGCCGACCTAGCGGGGGGCTCTCCGATACGCAGTATTTT. The V call is TRBV5-4, the J call TRBJ2-3, with 11 positions matching TRBD2. The CDR3 is 16 residues long. V shed 4 bases, J shed 6 bases, and the junction held 10 bases outside the gene matches. Germline loops: CDR1 SGHNT, CDR2 YYREEE (reference sequence).

This clone was seen more than once but under ten times. The rearrangement links TRBV20-1 to TRBJ2-7, with a possible D match to TRBD1 (5 bases). Per germline, CDR1 DFQATT and CDR2 SNEGSKA (reference sequence). The CDR3 totals 11 residues. V shed 5 bases and J shed 3 bases, with 8 bases lying between them. The CDR3 DNA is TGCAGTGCTGCAGGGTACTACGAGCAGTACTTC. Encoded protein: CSAAGYYEQYF.

This chain connects TRBV6-2 or TRBV6-3 to TRBJ2-3, with D perhaps matching TRBD1 (6 bases). The V end was cut by 0 bases, the J end by 2 bases, with 6 bases between. The CDR3 has 14 amino acids. Germline V CDR1 and CDR2: MNHEY, SVGEGT. The CDR3 region has the DNA TGTGCCAGCAGTTACTCGGGGGCCACAGATACGCAGTATTTT. Residues: CASSYSGATDTQYF.

J is TRBJ1-2 and V is TRBV7-2, with TRBD1 identical over 9 bases. Germline V CDR1 and CDR2: SGHTA, FQGNSA. The V and J ends lost 3 bases and 4 bases, in that order; junction bases with no gene match: 6. The CDR3 runs 15 residues. CDR3 bases: TGTGCCAGCAGCTTGGGACAGGGATGGTCCTATGGCTACACCTTC. This encodes CASSLGQGWSYGYTF.

CDR3 sequence: CSVAIVQEDTQYF. The CDR3 DNA reads TGCAGCGTGGCGATCGTGCAGGAAGATACGCAGTATTTT. The chain joins TRBV29-1 to TRBJ2-3; D gene unclear. Trimming removed 6 bases at V and 5 bases at J, with 15 bases between. The CDR3 contains 13 residues. Per the germline V gene, CDR1 is SQVTM and CDR2 is ANQGSEA.

The chain combines TRBV7-3 with TRBJ2-1, with TRBD2 identical over 9 bases. Germline V gene lookup returns CDR1 SGHTA and CDR2 FQGTGA. V dropped 5 bases and J dropped 7; count of bases not matched to a gene: 12. The CDR3 sequence is 16 residues long. CDR3 sequence reads: CASSPLGRGGINEQFF. As DNA, the CDR3 is TGTGCCAGCAGCCCCCTAGGGCGGGGGGGCATAAATGAGCAGTTCTTC.

The J gene is TRBJ2-7, the V gene TRBV9; 10 nucleotides agree with TRBD2. The CDR3 extends over 14 amino acids. Per germline, CDR1 SGDLS and CDR2 YYNGEE. The CDR3 protein is CNPARLAGVYEQYF. CDR3 DNA sequence: TGTAACCCGGCTCGGCTAGCGGGGGTCTACGAGCAGTACTTC. Variable domain in full (rest from reference TRBV9 and TRBJ2-7): DSGVTQTPKHLITATGQRVTLRCSPRSGDLSVYWYQQSLDQGLQFLIQYYNGEERAKGNILERFSAQQFPDLHSELNLSSLELGDSALYFCNPARLAGVYEQYFGPGTRLTVT.

This chain links TRBV21-1 with TRBJ1-5; the DNA was not compared with TRBD1, the D call given in the table. TRBV21-1 is described as a pseudogene. The CDR3 sequence is 16 residues long. CDR3 nucleotide sequence: TGTGCCAGCAGCAAAGCTCCACAGAGCCTCAATCAGCCCCAGCATTTT. It specifies CASSKAPQSLNQPQHF.

V gene TRBV5-6 combines with J gene TRBJ2-1; the match to TRBD2 covers 12 bases. With 0 bases clipped from V and 0 bases from J, the junction kept 4 bases outside the gene matches. Germline values: CDR1 SGHDT, CDR2 YYEEEE. The CDR3 loop spans 18 amino acids. The CDR3 DNA is TGTGCCAGCAGCTTGGGACTAGCGGGGGCCAGCTCCTACAATGAGCAGTTCTTC. Translated, it gives CASSLGLAGASSYNEQFF.

This chain connects TRBV3-1 (or the pseudogene TRBV3-2) to TRBJ1-3, with D uncertain. Germline V gives CDR1 LGHDT, CDR2 YNNKEL (reference sequence). Trimming removed 4 bases at V and 1 base at J, with 14 bases between. The CDR3 totals 16 residues. CDR3 nucleotides: TGTGCCAGCAGCCCCCGGACTGCCGGATCTGGAAACACCATATATTTT. Protein: CASSPRTAGSGNTIYF.

The sample holds one count of this clone. The chain joins TRBV5-1 to TRBJ2-2; the D is unclear. This CDR3 is 15 amino acids long. Per germline, CDR1 SGHRS and CDR2 YFSETQ. The germline V and J ends were trimmed by 0 bases and 1 base, with 7 bases remaining between them. CDR3 coding DNA: TGCGCCAGCAGCTTGGTGGCAGGGAACACCGGGGAGCTGTTTTTT. This sequence encodes CASSLVAGNTGELFF. Supplemented by reference TRBV5-1 and TRBJ2-2, the full variable domain reads KAGVTQTPRYLIKTRGQQVTLSCSPISGHRSVSWYQQTPGQGLQFLFEYFSETQRNKGNFPGRFSGRQFSNSRSEMNVSTLELGDSALYLCASSLVAGNTGELFFGEGSRLTVL.

About this clone: Because the CDR3's place on the DNA is in doubt, the DNA is left out and the CDR3 is given as listed by TCRdb. The chain employs TRBV21-1 and TRBJ1-1; the table gives TRBD1 as D, unverified against the DNA. TRBV21-1 is a pseudogene locus. The CDR3 extends over 21 residues, inclusive of both ends. CDR3 residues: CASSKGKWGQGAKSENTEAFF.